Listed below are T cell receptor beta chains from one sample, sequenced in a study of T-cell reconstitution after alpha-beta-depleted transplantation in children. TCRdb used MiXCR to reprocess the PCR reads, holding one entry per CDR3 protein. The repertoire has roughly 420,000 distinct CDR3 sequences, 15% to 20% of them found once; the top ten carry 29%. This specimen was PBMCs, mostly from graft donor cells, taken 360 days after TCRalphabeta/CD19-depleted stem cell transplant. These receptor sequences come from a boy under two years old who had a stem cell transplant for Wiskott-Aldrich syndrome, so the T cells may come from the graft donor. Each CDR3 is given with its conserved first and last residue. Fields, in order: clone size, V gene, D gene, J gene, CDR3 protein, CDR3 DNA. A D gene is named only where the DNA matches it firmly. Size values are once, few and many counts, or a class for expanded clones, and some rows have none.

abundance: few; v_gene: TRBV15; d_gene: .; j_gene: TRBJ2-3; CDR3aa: CATSRARKADTQYF; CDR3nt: TGTGCCACCAGCAGGGCTCGGAAAGCAGATACGCAGTATTTT
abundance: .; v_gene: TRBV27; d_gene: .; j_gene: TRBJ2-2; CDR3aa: CASSLIGRGPGELFF; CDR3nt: TGTGCCAGCAGTTTAATCGGTCGGGGCCCCGGGGAGCTGTTTTTT
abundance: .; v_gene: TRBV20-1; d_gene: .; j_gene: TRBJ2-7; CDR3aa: CSARFRERTYEQYF; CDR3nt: TGCAGTGCTAGGTTTAGGGAGCGGACCTACGAGCAGTACTTC
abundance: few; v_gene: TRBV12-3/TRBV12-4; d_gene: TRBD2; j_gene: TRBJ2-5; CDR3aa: CASSFGLAAYQETQYF; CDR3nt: TGTGCCAGCAGTTTTGGACTAGCGGCGTACCAAGAGACCCAGTACTTC
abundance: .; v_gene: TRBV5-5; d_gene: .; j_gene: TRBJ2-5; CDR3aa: CASTAGGGETQYF; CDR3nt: TGTGCCAGCACCGCCGGAGGGGGAGAGACCCAGTACTTC
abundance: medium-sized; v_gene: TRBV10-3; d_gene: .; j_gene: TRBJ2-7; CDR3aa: CASAISPQGDSYF; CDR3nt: TGTGCCTCAGCCATCAGTCCTCAGGGCGATAGTTACTTC
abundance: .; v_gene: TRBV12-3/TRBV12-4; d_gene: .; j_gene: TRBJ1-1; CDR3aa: CASSFEVANTEAFF; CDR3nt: TGTGCCAGCAGTTTCGAGGTAGCGAACACTGAAGCTTTCTTT
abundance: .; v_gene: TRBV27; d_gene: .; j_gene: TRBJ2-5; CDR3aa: CASSHKDSQETQYF; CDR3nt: TGTGCCAGCAGTCATAAGGACAGCCAAGAGACCCAGTACTTC
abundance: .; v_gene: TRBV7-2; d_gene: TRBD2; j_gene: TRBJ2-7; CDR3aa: CASSQRDGTYEQYF; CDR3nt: TGTGCCAGCAGCCAGCGGGACGGAACCTACGAGCAGTACTTC
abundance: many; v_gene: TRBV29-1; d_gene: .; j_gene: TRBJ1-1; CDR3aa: CSVVSVWTEAFF; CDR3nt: TGCAGCGTTGTCTCGGTGTGGACTGAAGCTTTCTTT
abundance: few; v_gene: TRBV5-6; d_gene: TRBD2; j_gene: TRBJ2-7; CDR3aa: CASSSGLAGDYEQYF; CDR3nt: TGTGCCAGCAGCTCGGGACTAGCGGGAGATTACGAGCAGTACTTC
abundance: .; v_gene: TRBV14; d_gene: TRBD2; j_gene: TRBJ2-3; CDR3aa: CASRGGILSTDTQYF; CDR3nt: TGTGCCAGCAGGGGAGGGATCCTTTCCACAGATACGCAGTATTTT
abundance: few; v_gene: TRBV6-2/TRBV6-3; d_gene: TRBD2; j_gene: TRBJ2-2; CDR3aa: CASRRLANNTGELFF; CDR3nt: TGTGCCAGCAGAAGACTAGCGAATAACACCGGGGAGCTGTTTTTT
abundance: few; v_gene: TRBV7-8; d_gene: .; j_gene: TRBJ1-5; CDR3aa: CASSLELQVHSNQPQHF; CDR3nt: TGTGCCAGCAGCTTAGAGTTACAGGTTCATAGCAATCAGCCCCAGCATTTT
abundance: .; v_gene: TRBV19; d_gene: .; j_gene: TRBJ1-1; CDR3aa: CASSVRGWSTEAFF; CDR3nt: TGTGCCAGTAGTGTCAGGGGTTGGAGCACTGAAGCTTTCTTT
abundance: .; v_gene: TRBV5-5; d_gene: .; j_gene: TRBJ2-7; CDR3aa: CASSLHRATIYEQYF; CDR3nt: TGTGCCAGCAGCTTGCACAGGGCGACAATCTACGAGCAGTACTTC
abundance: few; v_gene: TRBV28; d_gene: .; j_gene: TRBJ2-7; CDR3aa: CASSPLGLTYEQYF; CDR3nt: TGTGCCAGCAGCCCCCTGGGCCTAACCTACGAGCAGTACTTC
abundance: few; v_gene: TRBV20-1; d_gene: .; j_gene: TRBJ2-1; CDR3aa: CSATRLVRAYNEQFF; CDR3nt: TGCAGTGCCACCCGACTAGTTAGGGCGTACAATGAGCAGTTCTTC
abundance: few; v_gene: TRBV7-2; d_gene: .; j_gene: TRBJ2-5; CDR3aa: CASSLFRTFLGETQYF; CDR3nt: TGTGCCAGCAGCCTGTTCAGGACTTTCCTTGGAGAGACCCAGTACTTC
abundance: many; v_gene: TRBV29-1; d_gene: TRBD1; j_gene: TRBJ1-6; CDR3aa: CSVRTGANSPLHF; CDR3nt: TGCAGCGTAAGGACAGGGGCGAATTCACCCCTCCACTTT
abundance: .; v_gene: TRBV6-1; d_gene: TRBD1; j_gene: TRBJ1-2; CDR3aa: CASSGGQGNYGYTF; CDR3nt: TGTGCCAGCAGTGGCGGACAGGGGAACTATGGCTACACCTTC
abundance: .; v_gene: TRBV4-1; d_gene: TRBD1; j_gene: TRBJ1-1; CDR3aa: CASRNYRQGDTEAFF; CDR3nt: TGCGCCAGCAGAAATTACCGACAGGGAGACACTGAAGCTTTCTTT
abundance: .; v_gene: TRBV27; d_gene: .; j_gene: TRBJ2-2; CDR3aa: CASSFIGGDTGVLFF; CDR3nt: TGTGCCAGCAGCTTCATTGGGGGTGACACCGGGGTGCTGTTTTTT
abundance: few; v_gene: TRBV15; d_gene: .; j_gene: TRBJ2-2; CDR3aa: CATSFSRNTGELFF; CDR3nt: TGTGCCACCAGCTTCTCCCGGAACACCGGGGAGCTGTTTTTT
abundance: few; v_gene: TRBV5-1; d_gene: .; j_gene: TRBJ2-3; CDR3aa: CASSLEGNTDTQYF; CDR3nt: TGCGCCAGCAGCTTGGAAGGGAACACAGATACGCAGTATTTT
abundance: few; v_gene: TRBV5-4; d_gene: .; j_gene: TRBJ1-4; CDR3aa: CASSLGPVAGNEKLFF; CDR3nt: TGTGCCAGCAGCTTGGGACCGGTAGCGGGAAATGAAAAACTGTTTTTT
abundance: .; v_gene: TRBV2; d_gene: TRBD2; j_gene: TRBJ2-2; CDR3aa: CASKGTSGSTGELFF; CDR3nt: TGTGCCAGCAAAGGGACTAGCGGATCCACCGGGGAGCTGTTTTTT
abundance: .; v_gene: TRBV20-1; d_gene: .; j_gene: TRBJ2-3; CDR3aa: CSARPFAQGLTDTQYF; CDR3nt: TGCAGTGCTAGACCCTTTGCACAGGGACTCACAGATACGCAGTATTTT
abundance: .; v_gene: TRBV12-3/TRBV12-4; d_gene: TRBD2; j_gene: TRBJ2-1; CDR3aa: CASTISGNLGQFF; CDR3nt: TGTGCCAGCACTATTAGCGGGAACCTAGGGCAGTTCTTC
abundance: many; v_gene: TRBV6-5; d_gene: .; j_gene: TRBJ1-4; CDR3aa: CASSGQTLGNEKLFF; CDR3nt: TGTGCCAGCAGCGGACAGACCCTTGGTAATGAAAAACTGTTTTTT
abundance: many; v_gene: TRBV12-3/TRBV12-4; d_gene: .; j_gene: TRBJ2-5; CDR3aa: CASSLRLQETQYF; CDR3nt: TGTGCCAGCAGTTTGCGGCTTCAAGAGACCCAGTACTTC
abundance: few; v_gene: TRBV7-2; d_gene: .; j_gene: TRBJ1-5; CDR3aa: CASSLEGPRGNQPQHF; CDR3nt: TGTGCCAGCAGCTTAGAAGGCCCAAGGGGAAATCAGCCCCAGCATTTT
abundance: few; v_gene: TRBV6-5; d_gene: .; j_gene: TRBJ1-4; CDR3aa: CASSYSRRGYEKLFF; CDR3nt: TGTGCCAGCAGTTACTCAAGGAGGGGGTATGAAAAACTGTTTTTT
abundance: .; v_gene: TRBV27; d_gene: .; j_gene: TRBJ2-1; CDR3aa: CASSSFPRGLNEQFF; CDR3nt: TGTGCCAGCAGTTCATTCCCTCGGGGGCTCAATGAGCAGTTCTTC
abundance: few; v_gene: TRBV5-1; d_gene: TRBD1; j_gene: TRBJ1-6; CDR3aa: CASSFKTGRASPLHF; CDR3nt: TGCGCCAGCAGCTTCAAGACAGGGAGGGCTTCACCCCTCCACTTT
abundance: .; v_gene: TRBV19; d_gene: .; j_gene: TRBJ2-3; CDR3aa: CASRDYQRTDTQYF; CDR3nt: TGTGCCAGTAGGGACTACCAGAGGACAGATACGCAGTATTTT
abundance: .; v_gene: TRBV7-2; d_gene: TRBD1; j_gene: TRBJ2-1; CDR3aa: CASSLAGTGGHNEQFF; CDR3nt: TGTGCCAGCAGCTTAGCGGGGACAGGGGGCCACAATGAGCAGTTCTTC
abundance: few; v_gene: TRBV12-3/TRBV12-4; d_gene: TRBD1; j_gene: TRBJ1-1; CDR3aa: CASREGTVVPNTEAFF; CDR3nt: TGTGCCAGCAGAGAAGGGACAGTCGTACCGAACACTGAAGCTTTCTTT
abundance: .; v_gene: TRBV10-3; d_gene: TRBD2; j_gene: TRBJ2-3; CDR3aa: CATTRLAGSDTQYF; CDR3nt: TGTGCCACCACCAGACTAGCGGGCTCAGATACGCAGTATTTT
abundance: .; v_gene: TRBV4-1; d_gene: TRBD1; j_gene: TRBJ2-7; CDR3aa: CASSQDRGQAKTYEQYF; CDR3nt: TGCGCCAGCAGCCAAGATAGAGGACAGGCAAAGACCTACGAGCAGTACTTC
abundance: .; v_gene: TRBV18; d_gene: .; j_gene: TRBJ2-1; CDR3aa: CASSLSRVGPVYNEQFF; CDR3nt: TGTGCCAGCTCACTGTCACGGGTTGGACCCGTCTACAATGAGCAGTTCTTC